The 5 T cell receptor beta chains reported below all come from one sample, sequenced in a study of blood T cell repertoires in COVID-19. This table comes from immunoSEQ multiplex PCR, and its TCRdb copy is limited to in-frame clones, with some not included. This sample has more than 95,000 clones; roughly 69% occur once, and the top ten carry about 2.2%. The specimen sequenced was peripheral blood. The receptors were sampled from a woman aged 70 to 79 with acute or convalescent COVID-19.

The rearrangement uses TRBV5-6 and TRBJ2-2, with TRBD1 identical over 9 bases. This CDR3 contains 16 residues. Germline loops: CDR1 SGHDT, CDR2 YYEEEE. Trimming took 2 bases from V and 0 from J; bases not matched to a gene: 2. CDR3 nucleotides: TGTGCCAGCAGCTTCTACAGGGGGCCGAACACCGGGGAGCTGTTTTTT. Protein sequence: CASSFYRGPNTGELFF. The full variable domain, rest sourced from reference TRBV5-6 and TRBJ2-2, is DAGVTQSPTHLIKTRGQQVTLRCSPKSGHDTVSWYQQALGQGPQFIFQYYEEEERQRGNFPDRFSGHQFPNYSSELNVNALLLGDSALYLCASSFYRGPNTGELFFGEGSRLTVL.

This chain joins TRBV19 and TRBJ1-1; TRBD1 is a possible D gene (5 bases). The CDR3 loop spans 17 amino acids. Germline-derived CDR1 and CDR2 are LNHDA and SQIVND (reference sequence). The V gene lost 7 bases and the J gene lost 0 bases, with 21 bases spanning the gap. The CDR3 protein is CASNPGRGRGMNTEAFF. For the CDR3, the DNA is TGTGCCAGTAACCCCGGTCGGGGGAGGGGAATGAACACTGAAGCTTTCTTT. Using reference TRBV19 and TRBJ1-1 for the parts outside the CDR3, the full variable domain is DGGITQSPKYLFRKEGQNVTLSCEQNLNHDAMYWYRQDPGQGLRLIYYSQIVNDFQKGDIAEGYSVSREKKESFPLTVTSAQKNPTAFYLCASNPGRGRGMNTEAFFGQGTRLTVV.

The sample holds many counts of this clone. The CDR3 bases are TGCGCCAGCAGCCTGGGGGACAGGGGTATGAACACTGAAGCTTTCTTT. Translating it yields CASSLGDRGMNTEAFF. The chain employs TRBV4-1 and TRBJ1-1, with 10 bases fitting TRBD1. The CDR3 sequence is 16 residues long. J lost 0 bases, V lost 4 bases, and 5 bases had no gene match. Per the germline V gene, CDR1 is MGHRA and CDR2 is YSYEKL.

In its sample, this clone was seen a few times. The chain is built from TRBV10-3 and TRBJ1-1; D perhaps matches TRBD1 (5 bases). This CDR3 comprises 13 residues. The ends were cut back, 10 bases at V and 4 bases at J, with 16 bases in the middle. The V gene's germline CDR1 is ENHRY and CDR2 SYGVKD. The CDR3 protein is CATGDFKGTEAFF. CDR3 bases: TGTGCCACCGGGGACTTCAAGGGCACTGAAGCTTTCTTT.

The chain uses TRBV29-1 and TRBJ1-2; a possible D gene is TRBD1 (6 bases). The V end was cut by 7 bases, the J end by 7 bases, with 19 bases between. CDR3 length equals 13 residues. Looked up from germline, CDR1 is SQVTM and CDR2 is ANQGSEA. This chain's CDR3 is CSAAGSGEGGYTF. In DNA, the CDR3 is TGCAGCGCAGCCGGGTCAGGGGAAGGTGGCTACACCTTC.